The 19 T cell receptor beta chains reported below all come from one sample, sequenced in a study of blood T cell repertoires in COVID-19 (dated by TCRdb to the early 2020s). The method was the immunoSEQ multiplex PCR assay. Drawn from immuneACCESS, this table holds only the in-frame rearrangements with V and J called that TCRdb kept. Clones are partly lost; checked studies trace under half to an unresolved V gene and leave the rest unexplained. The sample table shows about 430,000 clones, and more than 75% are seen once. The top ten hold around 0.97% of the sample. Sequenced: PBMCs or T cells enriched from blood (not recorded which). The receptor set was obtained from a woman in her twenties or thirties with acute COVID-19.

The V call is TRBV7-2, the J call TRBJ2-1, with 9 positions matching TRBD1. The CDR3 totals 19 residues. Germline CDR1 and CDR2: SGHTA and FQGNSA. Trimming took 1 base from V and 4 from J; bases not matched to a gene: 14. The CDR3 is CASSLGGTGSTPLYNEQFF. As DNA, the CDR3 is TGTGCCAGCAGCTTAGGAGGGACAGGGAGCACCCCCCTTTACAATGAGCAGTTCTTC. The full variable domain, rest sourced from reference TRBV7-2 and TRBJ2-1, is GAGVSQSPSNKVTEKGKDVELRCDPISGHTALYWYRQSLGQGLEFLIYFQGNSAPDKSGLPSDRFSAERTGGSVSTLTIQRTQQEDSAVYLCASSLGGTGSTPLYNEQFFGPGTRLTVL.

The chain recombines TRBV2 with TRBJ2-2, with 8 bases fitting TRBD2. J gave up 5 bases and V 5 bases, and 13 bases lay outside the gene matches. The germline CDR1 and CDR2 sequences are SNHLY and FYNNEI. The CDR3 has 17 residues. CDR3 in DNA: TGTGCCAGCAGTCCACACCCGTACAGCGGGGGAACCGGGGAGCTGTTTTTT. This codes for CASSPHPYSGGTGELFF.

V and J are TRBV25-1 and TRBJ1-6; 7 bases are shared with TRBD1. V was clipped by 4 bases and J by 7 bases; unmatched bases: 7. The CDR3 spans 15 residues. CDR1 is MGHDK, CDR2 SYGVNS, per germline. The CDR3 protein is CASSVASRGNSPLHF. The CDR3 DNA reads TGTGCCAGCAGTGTAGCTAGCAGGGGGAATTCACCCCTCCACTTT.

This clone was seen many times. The chain is built from TRBV19 and TRBJ1-6; D unresolved. Trimming pared 5 bases from V and 5 bases from J, leaving 13 bases between. The germline gives CDR1 LNHDA, CDR2 SQIVND (reference sequence). The CDR3 has 15 residues. In nucleotides, the CDR3 is TGTGCCAGTAGTTTTTCTCGACACGATAATTCACCCCTCCACTTT. It encodes CASSFSRHDNSPLHF.

This clone turned up a few times. V gene TRBV30 combines with J gene TRBJ2-3; perhaps TRBD2 as D (5 bases). Trimming shortened V by 1 base and J by 6 bases, and 5 bases separated the two germline ends. Germline V gives CDR1 GTSNPN, CDR2 SVGIG (reference sequence). This CDR3 region has 11 residues. CDR3 in DNA: TGTGCCTGGAGTGCTAGCGATACGCAGTATTTT. Protein sequence: CAWSASDTQYF.

The J gene is TRBJ2-7, the V gene TRBV29-1; TRBD1 agrees at 7 bases. This CDR3 is 13 amino acids long. CDR1 and CDR2 from the germline V gene are SQVTM and ANQGSEA. V shed 7 bases and J 3 bases; nucleotides not matched to a gene: 9. The CDR3 spells CSASGTVLYEQYF. In nucleotides, the CDR3 is TGCAGCGCTTCCGGGACAGTACTCTACGAGCAGTACTTC.

The chain carries TRBV5-4 and TRBJ1-1, with 10 bases matching TRBD1. Trimming cost V 6 bases and J 0 bases; bases outside gene matches: 8. Germline loops: CDR1 SGHNT, CDR2 YYREEE (reference sequence). The CDR3 has 16 amino acids. CDR3 nucleotide sequence: TGTGCCAGCACGCCGCGGGACAGGGGTATGAACACTGAAGCTTTCTTT. Translated: CASTPRDRGMNTEAFF.

V gene TRBV5-1 combines with J gene TRBJ1-1; 7 bases match TRBD1. Germline-derived CDR1 and CDR2 are SGHRS and YFSETQ. This CDR3 has 15 amino acids. V dropped 0 bases and J dropped 4; count of bases not matched to a gene: 6. In nucleotides, the CDR3 is TGCGCCAGCAGCTTGGAGGGGGCCATTCGCACTGAAGCTTTCTTT. This sequence encodes CASSLEGAIRTEAFF.

The CDR3 nucleotides read TGTGCCAGCAGCCGGACAGGATCTAATGAAAAACTGTTTTTT. Residues: CASSRTGSNEKLFF. This chain connects TRBV3-1 (or the pseudogene TRBV3-2) to TRBJ1-4, with 7 bases that match TRBD1. CDR1 and CDR2 (germline): LGHDT, YNNKEL (reference sequence). The CDR3 sequence is 14 residues long. The V segment lost 4 bases and the J segment 3 bases; nucleotides outside the gene matches: 2.

V gene TRBV27 combines with J gene TRBJ2-7; D perhaps matches TRBD2 (6 bases). V was pared by 3 bases and J by 4 bases, with 13 bases between. Germline CDR1 is MNHEY and CDR2 is SMNVEV (reference sequence). The CDR3 spans 14 residues. CDR3 coding DNA: TGTGCCAGCAGTTTCTTAGCGGAACCATACGAGCAGTACTTC. Amino acid sequence: CASSFLAEPYEQYF.

As DNA, the CDR3 is TGTGCCAGCACCGGGACAGGGGCCAGCTATGGCTACACCTTC. Its protein is CASTGTGASYGYTF. The rearrangement uses TRBV27 and TRBJ1-2; 10 bases map to TRBD1. Germline CDR1 reads MNHEY; CDR2 reads SMNVEV (reference sequence). The V and J ends lost 7 bases and 4 bases, in that order; junction bases with no gene match: 6. The CDR3 extends over 14 amino acids.

Comment on this clone: Other DNA sequences of this sample code for an identical CDR3. The V call is TRBV4-1, the J call TRBJ1-3; no clear D. The V and J ends lost 0 bases and 0 bases respectively, with 6 bases between them. The CDR3 is 15 amino acids. Germline V CDR1 and CDR2: MGHRA, YSYEKL. This CDR3 is CASSQDRSSGNTIYF. The CDR3 DNA reads as TGCGCCAGCAGCCAAGACCGGAGCTCTGGAAACACCATATATTTT.

The chain employs TRBV27 and TRBJ1-6, with D tentatively TRBD1 (5 bases). V was trimmed by 3 bases and J by 7 bases, leaving 19 bases between them. The CDR3 has 17 amino acids. Germline CDR1 and CDR2: MNHEY and SMNVEV (reference sequence). CDR3 DNA sequence: TGTGCCAGCAGTTTTCGAATTGGGGGAGGCGCAAATTCACCCCTCCACTTT. The encoded protein is CASSFRIGGGANSPLHF.

Here the CDR3 reads CASSASGVHYGYTF. CDR3 DNA sequence: TGTGCCAGCAGTGCTTCAGGGGTTCACTATGGCTACACCTTC. J is TRBJ1-2 and V is TRBV2; D is possibly TRBD1 (6 bases). The V gene lost 4 bases and the J gene lost 3 bases, with 12 bases spanning the gap. The CDR3 totals 14 residues. Germline V gene lookup returns CDR1 SNHLY and CDR2 FYNNEI.

This rearrangement joins TRBV10-2 to TRBJ2-7, with TRBD1 matching over 9 bases. CDR3 length equals 15 residues. V lost 0 bases to trimming and J lost 4 bases; unmatched junction nucleotides: 4. Germline V gene lookup returns CDR1 WSHSY and CDR2 SAAADI. CDR3: CASSESGQGRYEQYF. The CDR3 DNA follows: TGCGCCAGCAGTGAGTCCGGACAGGGGAGGTACGAGCAGTACTTC.

This chain connects TRBV15 to TRBJ1-2; 11 bases fit TRBD1. V gave up 8 bases and J gave up 2 bases; unmatched junction bases: 1. The CDR3 runs 13 residues. Germline assignment: CDR1 LNHNV and CDR2 YYDKDF (reference sequence). This CDR3 is CATGQGANYGYTF. CDR3 sequence (DNA): TGTGCCACCGGACAGGGGGCGAACTATGGCTACACCTTC.

The chain is built from TRBV18 and TRBJ2-1; 12 positions agree with TRBD1. The CDR3 sequence is 21 residues long. The V and J ends lost 2 bases and 0 bases, in that order; junction bases with no gene match: 14. The germline gives CDR1 KGHSH, CDR2 LQKENI. The CDR3 region has the DNA TGTGCCAGCTCACCAAGTATTTCCCGGGACAGGGGGCCGAGCTCCTACAATGAGCAGTTCTTC. Translated, it gives CASSPSISRDRGPSSYNEQFF.

J is TRBJ2-3 and V is TRBV4-3; tentative D call: TRBD1 (5 bases). The germline V and J ends were trimmed by 1 base and 6 bases, with 14 bases remaining between them. The V gene's germline CDR1 is LGHNA and CDR2 YSLEER. The CDR3 length is 15 residues. Here the CDR3 reads CASSQGDSPGDTQYF. In DNA, the CDR3 is TGCGCCAGCAGCCAAGGTGACAGCCCTGGGGATACGCAGTATTTT.

The J gene is TRBJ2-7, the V gene TRBV6-5; a weak D match, TRBD2 (5 bases). Germline values: CDR1 MNHEY, CDR2 SVGAGI. This CDR3 comprises 14 residues. Trimming left V 6 bases short and J 0 bases short, with 12 bases between. The CDR3 here is CASRLEGASYEQYF. CDR3 DNA sequence: TGTGCCAGCAGGCTTGAGGGAGCCTCCTACGAGCAGTACTTC.